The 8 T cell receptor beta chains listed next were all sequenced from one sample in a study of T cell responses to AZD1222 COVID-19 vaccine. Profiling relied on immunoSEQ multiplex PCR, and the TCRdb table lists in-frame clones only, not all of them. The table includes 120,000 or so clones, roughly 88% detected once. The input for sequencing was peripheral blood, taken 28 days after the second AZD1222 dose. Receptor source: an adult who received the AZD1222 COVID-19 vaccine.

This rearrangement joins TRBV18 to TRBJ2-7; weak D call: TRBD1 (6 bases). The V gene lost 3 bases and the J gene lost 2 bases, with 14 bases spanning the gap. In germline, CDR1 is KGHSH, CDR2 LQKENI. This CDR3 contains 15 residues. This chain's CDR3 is CASSPFPGETYEQYF. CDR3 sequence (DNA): TGTGCCAGCTCACCGTTTCCAGGGGAAACCTACGAGCAGTACTTC. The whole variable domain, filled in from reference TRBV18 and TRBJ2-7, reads NAGVMQNPRHLVRRRGQEARLRCSPMKGHSHVYWYRQLPEEGLKFMVYLQKENIIDESGMPKERFSAEFPKEGPSILRIQQVVRGDSAAYFCASSPFPGETYEQYFGPGTRLTVT.

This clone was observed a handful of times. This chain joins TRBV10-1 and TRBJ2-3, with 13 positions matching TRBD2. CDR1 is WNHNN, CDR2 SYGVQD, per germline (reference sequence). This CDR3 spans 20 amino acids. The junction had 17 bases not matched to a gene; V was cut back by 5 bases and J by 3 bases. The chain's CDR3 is CASSPTGTSGDLLGTDTQYF. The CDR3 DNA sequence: TGCGCCAGCAGTCCAACCGGGACTAGCGGGGACCTCCTGGGGACAGATACGCAGTATTTT.

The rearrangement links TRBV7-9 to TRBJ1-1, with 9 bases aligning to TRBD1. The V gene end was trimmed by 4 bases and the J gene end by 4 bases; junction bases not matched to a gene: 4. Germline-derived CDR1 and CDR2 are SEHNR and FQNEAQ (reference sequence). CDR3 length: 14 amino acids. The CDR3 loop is CASSYRGQVTEAFF. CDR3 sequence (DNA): TGTGCCAGCAGCTACAGGGGGCAGGTCACTGAAGCTTTCTTT.

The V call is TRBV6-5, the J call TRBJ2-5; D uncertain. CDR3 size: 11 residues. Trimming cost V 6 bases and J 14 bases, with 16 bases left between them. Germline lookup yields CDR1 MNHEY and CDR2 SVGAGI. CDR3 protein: CASRKEGRHYF. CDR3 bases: TGTGCCAGCAGGAAGGAAGGACGTCATTACTTC.

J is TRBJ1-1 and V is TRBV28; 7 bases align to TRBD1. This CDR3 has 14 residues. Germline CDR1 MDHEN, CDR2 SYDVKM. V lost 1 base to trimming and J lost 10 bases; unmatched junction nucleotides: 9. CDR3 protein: CASSLSSRQGGAFF. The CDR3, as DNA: TGTGCCAGCAGTTTATCCTCGCGACAGGGTGGAGCTTTCTTT.

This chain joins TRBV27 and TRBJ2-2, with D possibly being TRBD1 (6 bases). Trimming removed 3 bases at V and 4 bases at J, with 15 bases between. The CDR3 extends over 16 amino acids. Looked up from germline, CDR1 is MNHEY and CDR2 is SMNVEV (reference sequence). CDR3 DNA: TGTGCCAGCAGTTTTTACAGGGCGCAAGGCACCGGGGAGCTGTTTTTT. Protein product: CASSFYRAQGTGELFF.

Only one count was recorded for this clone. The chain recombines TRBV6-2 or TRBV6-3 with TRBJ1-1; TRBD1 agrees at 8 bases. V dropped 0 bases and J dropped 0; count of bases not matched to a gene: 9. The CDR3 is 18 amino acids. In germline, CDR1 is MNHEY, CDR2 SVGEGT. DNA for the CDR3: TGTGCCAGCAGTTACTCGATCGACAGGGGCGGGCTGAACACTGAAGCTTTCTTT. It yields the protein CASSYSIDRGGLNTEAFF.

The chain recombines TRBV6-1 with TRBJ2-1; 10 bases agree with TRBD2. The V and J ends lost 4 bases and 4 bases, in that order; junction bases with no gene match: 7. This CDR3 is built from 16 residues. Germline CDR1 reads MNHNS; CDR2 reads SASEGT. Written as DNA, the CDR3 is TGTGCCAGCAGTGCGATAGCGGGGGGCCCTTACAATGAGCAGTTCTTC. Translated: CASSAIAGGPYNEQFF.